Below are 25 T cell receptor beta chains sequenced from a single sample in a study of T cell repertoires in cytomegalovirus infection. TCRdb processed the reads anew with MiXCR; each CDR3 protein has one entry. This repertoire shows about 180,000 distinct CDR3 sequences, roughly a fifth found once; its top ten account for 25%. Their cognate antigens are unknown. This specimen was CD8+ T cells from cultured PBMCs, taken from culture after CMV antigen stimulation. These receptor sequences come from a human donor in good health (CMV status not recorded). Some clones in this sample may be carry-over from other donors' samples.

The sample holds a few counts of this clonotype. The chain links TRBV7-2 to TRBJ2-3; 13 bases line up with TRBD2. Germline CDR1 SGHTA, CDR2 FQGNSA. The CDR3 extends over 16 amino acids. Trimming removed 1 base from V and 6 bases from J; junction bases left unmatched: 4. The CDR3 sequence is CASSLELAGGLDTQYF. CDR3 sequence (DNA): TGTGCCAGCAGCTTAGAACTAGCGGGGGGGCTTGATACGCAGTATTTT.

This clonotype was observed a few times. The genes are TRBV4-1 and TRBJ2-1, with 11 bases lining up with TRBD2. Germline loops: CDR1 MGHRA, CDR2 YSYEKL. V gave up 3 bases and J gave up 4 bases; unmatched junction bases: 2. This CDR3 comprises 15 residues. DNA of the CDR3: TGCGCCAGCAGCCAGACTAGCGGGGAGTACAATGAGCAGTTCTTC. As protein: CASSQTSGEYNEQFF.

This clonotype has more than one count but fewer than ten. The chain combines TRBV7-2 with TRBJ2-2; D not certain. Germline V gives CDR1 SGHTA, CDR2 FQGNSA. This CDR3 has 12 amino acids. V was cut by 5 bases and J by 6 bases, with 7 bases left in between. The CDR3 sequence: CASSMSPGELFF. Written as DNA, the CDR3 is TGTGCCAGCAGCATGAGCCCCGGGGAGCTGTTTTTT.

This clonotype has a handful of counts. The J gene is TRBJ2-1, the V gene TRBV30, with TRBD1 matching over 7 bases. The CDR3 spans 15 residues. CDR1 is GTSNPN, CDR2 SVGIG, per germline (reference sequence). V lost 2 bases and J lost 4; bases outside the gene matches: 8. In DNA form, the CDR3 reads TGTGCCTGGAGTATCGGGGACAGACCTTACAATGAGCAGTTCTTC. As protein: CAWSIGDRPYNEQFF.

The rearrangement links TRBV27 to TRBJ2-3, with TRBD2 matching over 10 bases. The germline CDR1 and CDR2 sequences are MNHEY and SMNVEV (reference sequence). CDR3 length equals 16 residues. V lost 3 bases to trimming and J lost 2 bases; unmatched junction nucleotides: 5. The CDR3 loop reads CASSLFSGGSTDTQYF. The CDR3 DNA is TGTGCCAGCAGTTTGTTTAGCGGGGGGTCCACAGATACGCAGTATTTT.

This clonotype has a handful of counts. This chain joins TRBV7-2 and TRBJ2-3; 11 positions match TRBD1. The CDR3 totals 16 residues. Germline CDR1 reads SGHTA; CDR2 reads FQGNSA. The V segment lost 0 bases and the J segment 4 bases; nucleotides outside the gene matches: 3. The CDR3 loop is CASSLAGQGDSDTQYF. CDR3 sequence (DNA): TGTGCCAGCAGCTTAGCGGGACAGGGGGATTCAGATACGCAGTATTTT.

The rearrangement joins TRBV3-1 to TRBJ2-7, with D perhaps TRBD2 (6 bases). The germline V gene has CDR1 LGHDT and CDR2 YNNKEL (reference sequence). The V end was cut by 4 bases, the J end by 3 bases, with 16 bases between. This CDR3 spans 15 amino acids. The CDR3 region has the DNA TGTGCCAGCAGCCGCCCGGGGAGGAAAAACTACGAGCAGTACTTC. Protein product: CASSRPGRKNYEQYF.

The genes are TRBV12-3 or TRBV12-4 and TRBJ1-1; a possible D gene is TRBD1 (5 bases). Trimming stripped 2 bases from V and 3 bases from J, with 10 bases between. This CDR3 is built from 14 residues. CDR3: CASSLSGSDTEAFF. The CDR3 coding sequence is TGTGCCAGCAGTTTATCAGGGTCGGACACTGAAGCTTTCTTT.

This clonotype was counted many times. The genes are TRBV5-6 and TRBJ2-4, with D hard to call. CDR1 is SGHDT and CDR2 is YYEEEE in the germline V gene. The V gene lost 0 bases and the J gene lost 0 bases, with 4 bases spanning the gap. The CDR3 is 14 amino acids. The chain's CDR3 is CASSLGLAKNIQYF. CDR3 DNA: TGTGCCAGCAGCTTGGGTCTAGCCAAAAACATTCAGTACTTC.

This chain connects TRBV12-3 or TRBV12-4 to TRBJ2-5; a weak D match, TRBD2 (6 bases). V was trimmed by 4 bases and J by 4 bases, leaving 19 bases between them. This CDR3 is 16 amino acids long. The CDR3 DNA follows: TGTGCCAGCAGTTCTGACGCGGAGGGGATGCGAGAGACCCAGTACTTC. Amino acids: CASSSDAEGMRETQYF.

The V and J genes are TRBV4-1 and TRBJ2-7; the D is unclear. The CDR3 length is 15 residues. Germline V lookup: CDR1 MGHRA, CDR2 YSYEKL. V was cut by 0 bases and J by 2 bases, with 11 bases left in between. CDR3 DNA: TGCGCCAGCAGCCAAGAAGGAGCAGGCACCTACGAGCAGTACTTC. Residues: CASSQEGAGTYEQYF.

The J gene is TRBJ1-1, the V gene TRBV2, with 8 nucleotides matching TRBD1. The V gene's germline CDR1 is SNHLY and CDR2 FYNNEI. Unmatched junction bases numbered 7, after V lost 6 bases and J lost 1 base. The CDR3 runs 15 residues. The CDR3 is CASSPGTGRNTEAFF. In DNA form, the CDR3 reads TGTGCCAGCAGCCCTGGGACAGGTCGGAACACTGAAGCTTTCTTT.

This clonotype has only a few counts. The gene calls are TRBV6-5 and TRBJ2-1, with 8 bases lining up with TRBD2. The length of the CDR3 is 14 residues. Germline assignment: CDR1 MNHEY and CDR2 SVGAGI. The V segment lost 5 bases and the J segment 2 bases; nucleotides outside the gene matches: 2. The CDR3 sequence is CASSRGGPYNEQFF. CDR3 in DNA: TGTGCCAGCAGTCGGGGGGGCCCCTACAATGAGCAGTTCTTC.

A few counts support this clonotype. This chain links TRBV9 with TRBJ2-7; a weak D match, TRBD2 (5 bases). Germline V lookup: CDR1 SGDLS, CDR2 YYNGEE. The V end lost 0 bases, the J end lost 2 bases, and 12 bases lay between the germline ends. This CDR3 region has 15 residues. CDR3 nucleotides: TGTGCCAGCAGCGTAGTGGAGGCCCCTACCTACGAGCAGTACTTC. This gives the protein CASSVVEAPTYEQYF.

In its sample, this clonotype was seen once. The V call is TRBV4-1, the J call TRBJ1-5; weak D call: TRBD1 (6 bases). Deletions cut 4 bases from V and 5 bases from J, with 15 bases between. CDR3 size: 15 residues. Germline loops: CDR1 MGHRA, CDR2 YSYEKL. The CDR3 reads CASSLGGQFYQPQHF. CDR3 DNA sequence: TGCGCCAGCAGCCTCGGGGGGCAGTTTTATCAGCCCCAGCATTTT.

V usage is TRBV7-8 and J usage is TRBJ1-4, with D possibly TRBD1 on 6 matching bases. The CDR3 loop spans 17 amino acids. Germline values: CDR1 SGHVS, CDR2 FQNEAQ. The V end lost 4 bases, the J end lost 1 base, and 16 bases lay between the germline ends. The CDR3 reads CASSYQPSGVTNEKLFF. CDR3 DNA sequence: TGTGCCAGCAGCTACCAGCCCTCAGGGGTAACTAATGAAAAACTGTTTTTT.

There are a few counts of this clonotype. The genes are TRBV6-2 or TRBV6-3 and TRBJ2-3; 7 nucleotides align to TRBD1. The CDR3 is 16 residues long. The germline V gene encodes CDR1 MNHEY and CDR2 SVGEGT. V was pared by 4 bases and J by 4 bases, with 11 bases of the junction left unmatched. The CDR3: CASSSNPDRVPDTQYF. CDR3 DNA sequence: TGTGCCAGCAGTTCCAACCCAGACAGGGTCCCAGATACGCAGTATTTT.

CDR3 sequence: CSVEFRASENTGELFF. The CDR3 coding sequence is TGCAGCGTTGAATTTCGGGCTAGCGAAAACACCGGGGAGCTGTTTTTT. The chain employs TRBV29-1 and TRBJ2-2; a possible D gene is TRBD2 (6 bases). V was trimmed by 2 bases and J by 2 bases, leaving 15 bases between them. The CDR3 loop spans 16 amino acids. CDR1 SQVTM and CDR2 ANQGSEA come from the germline V gene.

The chain recombines TRBV7-6 with TRBJ2-5; D perhaps matches TRBD1 (6 bases). This CDR3 has 18 amino acids. The V gene lost 1 base and the J gene lost 2 bases, with 20 bases spanning the gap. Germline CDR1 SGHVS, CDR2 FNYEAQ. CDR3 loop: CASSLGPAGEFNQETQYF. As DNA, the CDR3 is TGTGCCAGCAGCTTAGGCCCCGCAGGGGAGTTCAATCAAGAGACCCAGTACTTC.

The rearrangement links TRBV7-2 to TRBJ2-1, with TRBD2 matching 10 bases. CDR1 is SGHTA and CDR2 is FQGNSA in the germline V gene. J gave up 0 bases and V 5 bases, and 7 bases lay outside the gene matches. The CDR3 is made up of 17 amino acids. In nucleotides, the CDR3 is TGTGCCAGCAGCCCCATTTCTAGCGGGAGCTCCTACAATGAGCAGTTCTTC. This translates into CASSPISSGSSYNEQFF.

The rearrangement joins TRBV7-9 to TRBJ2-7; D call uncertain. The CDR3 is 12 amino acids. Trimming pared 2 bases from V and 4 bases from J, leaving 6 bases between. The germline gives CDR1 SEHNR, CDR2 FQNEAQ (reference sequence). The CDR3 protein is CASSLLEYEQYF. The CDR3 bases are TGTGCCAGCAGCTTATTAGAGTACGAGCAGTACTTC.

The chain is built from TRBV6-5 and TRBJ2-7; D unresolved. Germline-derived CDR1 and CDR2 are MNHEY and SVGAGI. Trimming left V 7 bases short and J 3 bases short, with 10 bases between. CDR3 length: 12 amino acids. CDR3 DNA: TGTGCCAGCACGGGCGCTTTCTACGAGCAGTACTTC. Translating gives CASTGAFYEQYF.

This clonotype was detected only a few times. V and J are TRBV7-2 and TRBJ1-4; 7 bases agree with TRBD1. V gave up 2 bases and J gave up 0 bases; unmatched junction bases: 3. Per the germline V gene, CDR1 is SGHTA and CDR2 is FQGNSA. The CDR3 is 16 amino acids. Here the CDR3 DNA reads TGTGCCAGCAGCTTATCTACAGGGGCAACTAATGAAAAACTGTTTTTT. This codes for CASSLSTGATNEKLFF. The entire variable domain, with the rest obtained from reference TRBV7-2 and TRBJ1-4, is as follows: GAGVSQSPSNKVTEKGKDVELRCDPISGHTALYWYRQSLGQGLEFLIYFQGNSAPDKSGLPSDRFSAERTGGSVSTLTIQRTQQEDSAVYLCASSLSTGATNEKLFFGSGTQLSVL.

This clonotype was seen more than once but under ten times. The rearrangement links TRBV27 to TRBJ1-2; perhaps TRBD1 as D (5 bases). This CDR3 has 12 amino acids. V was pared by 5 bases and J by 6 bases, with 10 bases between. CDR1 MNHEY and CDR2 SMNVEV come from the germline V gene (reference sequence). DNA for the CDR3: TGTGCCAGCAGTCACGGGACTGATGGCTACACCTTC. Protein product: CASSHGTDGYTF.

This clonotype appeared many times. The gene calls are TRBV4-3 and TRBJ1-2, with D perhaps TRBD1 (5 bases). The CDR3 has 15 residues. V lost 5 bases and J 0 bases, leaving 13 bases between the germline ends. CDR1 is LGHNA, CDR2 YSLEER, per germline. The CDR3 nucleotides are TGCGCCAGCAGCGGGGGGGAGTTAGCTAACTATGGCTACACCTTC. This codes for CASSGGELANYGYTF.